A single sample gave rise to the 19 T cell receptor beta chains below, sequenced in a study of neoadjuvant nivolumab and ipilimumab in lung cancer. Sequencing was performed with immunoSEQ multiplex PCR; in TCRdb, only in-frame clones are kept and a portion is missing. The sample holds 39,000 or so clones, roughly nine tenths seen once. Here the sequenced sample was peripheral blood, taken before neoadjuvant nivolumab, alone or with ipilimumab. The receptors come from an adult with non-small cell lung cancer.

This chain connects TRBV7-9 to TRBJ2-5, with 7 bases fitting TRBD1. Germline loops: CDR1 SEHNR, CDR2 FQNEAQ (reference sequence). Trimming removed 8 bases from V and 1 base from J; junction bases left unmatched: 7. The length of the CDR3 is 14 residues. This CDR3 reads CASSRGPTQETQYF. The CDR3 DNA is TGTGCCAGCTCGAGGGGGCCGACCCAAGAGACCCAGTACTTC.

This chain joins TRBV9 and TRBJ2-7; 13 bases agree with TRBD2. Germline CDR1 SGDLS, CDR2 YYNGEE. This CDR3 region has 15 residues. The V gene end was trimmed by 4 bases and the J gene end by 4 bases; junction bases not matched to a gene: 5. The CDR3 bases are TGTGCCAGCAGCCCCGGACTAGCGGGAGTATACGAGCAGTACTTC. Its translation: CASSPGLAGVYEQYF.

This clone was seen a single time. The rearrangement links TRBV7-9 to TRBJ1-1; unclear D gene. The CDR3 runs 15 residues. The V gene lost 4 bases and the J gene lost 1 base, with 13 bases spanning the gap. The V gene's germline CDR1 is SEHNR and CDR2 FQNEAQ (reference sequence). For the CDR3, the DNA is TGTGCCAGCAGCTCTGTCGCAGCAGCGAACACTGAAGCTTTCTTT. This sequence encodes CASSSVAAANTEAFF.

The V gene is TRBV30, the J gene TRBJ2-1, with no clear D. The germline V gene encodes CDR1 GTSNPN and CDR2 SVGIG (reference sequence). V was pared by 2 bases and J by 0 bases, with 8 bases between. This CDR3 has 14 residues. The CDR3 nucleotides are TGTGCCTGGAGTCCCGGTCACTCCTACAATGAGCAGTTCTTC. Amino acids: CAWSPGHSYNEQFF.

The gene calls are TRBV6-6 and TRBJ2-7, with 9 nucleotides matching TRBD2. After removal of 2 bases from V and 5 bases from J, the junction contained 7 bases not matched to a gene. The CDR3 contains 15 residues. Germline V lookup: CDR1 MNHNY, CDR2 SVGAGI (reference sequence). The CDR3: CASSYLGREGDEQYF. The CDR3 nucleotides read TGTGCCAGCAGTTACCTAGGGCGGGAGGGGGACGAGCAGTACTTC.

The gene calls are TRBV7-9 and TRBJ1-1, with 11 bases identical to TRBD1. Germline CDR1 and CDR2: SEHNR and FQNEAQ (reference sequence). This CDR3 spans 15 amino acids. The V gene end was trimmed by 5 bases and the J gene end by 1 base; junction bases not matched to a gene: 3. In nucleotides, the CDR3 is TGTGCCAGCAGCGAGGGACAGGGGGGGAACACTGAAGCTTTCTTT. The encoded protein is CASSEGQGGNTEAFF. The full variable domain, its missing parts supplied by reference TRBV7-9 and TRBJ1-1, is DTGVSQNPRHKITKRGQNVTFRCDPISEHNRLYWYRQTLGQGPEFLTYFQNEAQLEKSRLLSDRFSAERPKGSFSTLEIQRTEQGDSAMYLCASSEGQGGNTEAFFGQGTRLTVV.

V usage is TRBV7-2 and J usage is TRBJ2-1; D unclear. This CDR3 has 13 residues. Germline values: CDR1 SGHTA, CDR2 FQGNSA. V dropped 3 bases and J dropped 7 bases, with 10 bases sitting between them. The CDR3 DNA sequence: TGTGCCAGCAGCTTGCATGAGGATAATGAGCAGTTCTTC. This codes for CASSLHEDNEQFF.

The V call is TRBV5-1, the J call TRBJ1-1; D remains ambiguous. Trimming pared 0 bases from V and 1 base from J, leaving 10 bases between. Per germline, CDR1 SGHRS and CDR2 YFSETQ. The CDR3 loop spans 15 amino acids. CDR3 coding DNA: TGCGCCAGCAGCTTGGAGGAGGGTCGGAACACTGAAGCTTTCTTT. Translating it yields CASSLEEGRNTEAFF.

J is TRBJ2-7 and V is TRBV30; 9 bases agree with TRBD1. Germline-derived CDR1 and CDR2 are GTSNPN and SVGIG (reference sequence). The CDR3 contains 15 residues. The trim removed 7 bases at V and 4 bases at J, leaving 14 bases unmatched. In DNA form, the CDR3 reads TGTGCCTTTACCGACCGGGACAGGGATGCTTACGAGCAGTACTTC. Amino acid sequence: CAFTDRDRDAYEQYF.

The CDR3 DNA reads as TGCAGCGTTACCTTAGGCACCTACGAGCAGTACTTC. Its translation is CSVTLGTYEQYF. The chain uses TRBV29-1 and TRBJ2-7; D remains ambiguous. The V gene's germline CDR1 is SQVTM and CDR2 ANQGSEA. Trimming cost V 5 bases and J 2 bases, with 10 bases left between them. The CDR3 extends over 12 amino acids.

V gene TRBV10-3 combines with J gene TRBJ1-1; D is uncertain. Germline loops: CDR1 ENHRY, CDR2 SYGVKD. Trimming took 4 bases from V and 1 from J, leaving 10 bases between them. The CDR3 contains 14 residues. The CDR3, as DNA: TGTGCCATCAGTGTAGTCGAGGCGAACACTGAAGCTTTCTTT. Translating gives CAISVVEANTEAFF.

This chain connects TRBV6-6 to TRBJ2-2; 8 nucleotides match TRBD1. This CDR3 region has 16 residues. Losses at the gene ends were 6 bases for V and 2 bases for J; bases not matched to a gene: 8. The germline gives CDR1 MNHNY, CDR2 SVGAGI (reference sequence). The CDR3 here is CASSLGQGGNTGELFF. The CDR3 coding sequence is TGTGCCAGCAGCCTCGGACAGGGAGGAAACACCGGGGAGCTGTTTTTT.

This clone appeared a single time. The rearrangement joins TRBV30 to TRBJ1-2, with D uncertain. The CDR3 spans 13 residues. Germline V CDR1 and CDR2: GTSNPN, SVGIG (reference sequence). Trimming cost V 2 bases and J 6 bases, with 13 bases left between them. The CDR3 sequence: CAWSHRRGNGYTF. Written as DNA, the CDR3 is TGTGCCTGGAGTCATCGTAGAGGAAATGGCTACACCTTC.

V is TRBV7-8 and J is TRBJ2-7; 12 bases align to TRBD2. The CDR3 runs to 17 residues. CDR1 is SGHVS, CDR2 FQNEAQ, per germline. V shed 2 bases, J shed 0 bases, and the junction held 5 bases outside the gene matches. DNA of the CDR3: TGTGCCAGCAGCTTAACTAGCGGGAGGCTTAGCTCCTACGAGCAGTACTTC. It translates to CASSLTSGRLSSYEQYF.

The chain carries TRBV2 and TRBJ2-2; 13 bases align to TRBD2. Trimming took 6 bases from V and 6 from J; bases not matched to a gene: 7. The CDR3 consists of 16 residues. Germline V gives CDR1 SNHLY, CDR2 FYNNEI. CDR3 sequence reads: CASSKTSGRDAGELFF. CDR3 DNA: TGTGCCAGCAGCAAAACTAGCGGGAGGGACGCCGGGGAGCTGTTTTTT. Variable domain in full (rest from reference TRBV2 and TRBJ2-2): EPEVTQTPSHQVTQMGQEVILRCVPISNHLYFYWYRQILGQKVEFLVSFYNNEISEKSEIFDDQFSVERPDGSNFTLKIRSTKLEDSAMYFCASSKTSGRDAGELFFGEGSRLTVL.

The rearrangement uses TRBV5-1 and TRBJ2-7, with 10 bases aligning to TRBD2. Germline loops: CDR1 SGHRS, CDR2 YFSETQ. The CDR3 extends over 14 amino acids. V lost 4 bases, J lost 7 bases, and 8 bases stayed unmatched. The CDR3 bases are TGCGCCAGCAGCCGGGCTAGCGGGAGAGAGGAGCAGTACTTC. Translation gives CASSRASGREEQYF.

This clone has only one observation. The gene calls are TRBV2 and TRBJ2-7, with 7 bases fitting TRBD1. V was pared by 5 bases and J by 7 bases, with 8 bases of the junction left unmatched. The CDR3 is 13 amino acids. Germline V gives CDR1 SNHLY, CDR2 FYNNEI. The CDR3 spells CASSSDRVREQYF. CDR3 DNA: TGTGCCAGCAGTTCCGACAGGGTAAGGGAGCAGTACTTC.

V usage is TRBV5-1 and J usage is TRBJ2-3, with TRBD2 identical over 8 bases. The CDR3 is made up of 16 amino acids. Germline CDR1 is SGHRS and CDR2 is YFSETQ. J was trimmed by 4 bases and V by 0 bases; bases with no gene match: 7. The CDR3 DNA reads TGCGCCAGCAGCTTGGGGCCGGGGGGGGCGGCAGATACGCAGTATTTT. Translation gives CASSLGPGGAADTQYF.

The chain employs TRBV6-5 and TRBJ2-3, with 8 bases fitting TRBD2. This CDR3 has 13 residues. Trimming cost V 6 bases and J 10 bases; bases outside gene matches: 9. Germline-derived CDR1 and CDR2 are MNHEY and SVGAGI. CDR3 bases: TGTGCCAGCAGCACGCCCAGCGGGAGTGCGCAGTATTTT. Its protein is CASSTPSGSAQYF.